This T cell receptor (beta chain) derives from a study of T cells in Graves' hyperthyroidism and ophthalmopathy. Study information: Prior to any treatment, at the point of initial diagnosis, peripheral blood was collected.

The investigators amplified TCR beta CDR3 regions from RNA transcripts. During a first-round RT-PCR of the TCR CDR3, the HTBI primer set was used. From the multiplex PCR reads, TCRdb called clonotypes with MiXCR, one entry per CDR3 protein. The sample lists about 360,000 distinct CDR3 sequences; 13% were seen once. The PBMCs studied were ones that came from roughly 9.4 ml fresh peripheral blood. Germline CDR1 and CDR2: SGHAT and FQNNGV. This CDR3 has 17 residues. The ends lost 3 bases at V and 2 bases at J; junction bases unmatched: 6. Sequencing used blood. This chain uses TRBV11-2 with TRBJ1-6, with TRBD1 matching 8 bases. The sequence derives from a man under 40 with Graves' hyperthyroidism that later progressed to Graves' ophthalmopathy. CDR3 coding DNA: TGTGCCAGCAGCTTCGTCCAGGGGGCTGCCTATAATTCACCCCTCCACTTT. It translates to CASSFVQGAAYNSPLHF. Combining the CDR3 with reference TRBV11-2 and TRBJ1-6 gives the whole variable domain EAGVAQSPRYKIIEKRQSVAFWCNPISGHATLYWYQQILGQGPKLLIQFQNNGVVDDSQLPKDRFSAERLKGVDSTLKIQPAKLEDSAVYLCASSFVQGAAYNSPLHFGNGTRLTVT.